This T cell receptor (beta chain) was recovered during a study of beta chain features in type 1 diabetes. Study-level points and caveats: Across all four CD4+ subsets, people with type 1 diabetes showed modestly shorter TCRB CDR3s.

Heparinised blood was drawn once per donor, averaging approximately 100 mL. Purity of each sorted population was above 95%. Notes on this clone: Antigen unknown.

Germline V CDR1 and CDR2: SGHDN, FVKESK. J gave up 5 bases and V 3 bases, and 7 bases lay outside the gene matches. This CDR3 is 16 amino acids long. The whole isolated RNA underwent reverse transcription, so sequencing captured expressed TCRB transcripts. The table came from immunoSEQ multiplex PCR; TCRdb's copy has only in-frame clones and leaves some out. This table has about 660,000 clones, more than 12% appearing once. The sample taken for sequencing was naive CD4+ T cells from blood. The J gene is TRBJ2-5, the V gene TRBV14, with TRBD2 matching 12 bases. The receptor was isolated from a man between 18 and 29 years old with type 1 diabetes. The CDR3 sequence is CASSQGRTSGAETQYF. For the CDR3, the DNA is TGTGCCAGCAGCCAGGGGAGGACTAGCGGGGCGGAGACCCAGTACTTC. The variable domain in full, completed from reference TRBV14 and TRBJ2-5, reads EAGVTQFPSHSVIEKGQTVTLRCDPISGHDNLYWYRRVMGKEIKFLLHFVKESKQDESGMPNNRFLAERTGGTYSTLKVQPAELEDSGVYFCASSQGRTSGAETQYFGPGTRLLVL.